These 17 T cell receptor beta chains share one sample of origin, sequenced in a study of shared clonotypes between healthy human individuals. The assay was immunoSEQ multiplex PCR, and TCRdb's table has in-frame clones only and misses some. Of approximately 2,300,000 clones listed, around 90% are singletons. The sample comprised naive CD4+ T cells from PBMCs. Stated subset: CD45RA+ positively selected. The receptors were gathered from a young man in good health. Some clones in this sample may be carry-over from other donors' samples.

A few counts support this clone. The chain combines TRBV4-1 with TRBJ1-5; possible D gene TRBD1, 6 bases. CDR3 length equals 15 residues. V lost 4 bases, J lost 4 bases, and 14 bases lay in between. Germline values: CDR1 MGHRA, CDR2 YSYEKL. CDR3 amino acids: CASSRGPWGNQPQHF. In nucleotides, the CDR3 is TGCGCCAGCAGCCGGGGGCCCTGGGGAAATCAGCCCCAGCATTTT.

This rearrangement joins TRBV4-3 to TRBJ2-3; TRBD2 matches at 8 bases. This CDR3 spans 15 amino acids. Trimming cost V 1 base and J 6 bases; bases outside gene matches: 6. CDR1 and CDR2 (germline): LGHNA, YSLEER. Here the CDR3 DNA reads TGCGCCAGCAGCCAAGCGGAGCGGGAGACTGATACGCAGTATTTT. This sequence encodes CASSQAERETDTQYF.

Remarks on this clone: This specimen includes other DNA sequences encoding the same CDR3. V gene TRBV5-4 combines with J gene TRBJ2-7; 8 bases fit TRBD1. The CDR3 length is 15 residues. From germline, CDR1 is SGHNT and CDR2 YYREEE (reference sequence). The trim removed 0 bases at V and 4 bases at J, leaving 6 bases unmatched. The CDR3 here is CASSLGGGQGYEQYF. The CDR3 nucleotides are TGTGCCAGCAGCTTGGGAGGTGGACAGGGATACGAGCAGTACTTC.

V and J are TRBV18 and TRBJ2-7; D is undetermined. The V gene lost 0 bases and the J gene lost 7 bases, with 10 bases spanning the gap. The length of the CDR3 is 13 residues. The germline CDR1 and CDR2 sequences are KGHSH and LQKENI. The CDR3 coding sequence is TGTGCCAGCTCACCACCCTCGCTGGGGGAGCAGTACTTC. It encodes CASSPPSLGEQYF.

This clone was observed once. V gene TRBV13 combines with J gene TRBJ1-2; D gene ambiguous. V lost 2 bases to trimming and J lost 5 bases, with 6 bases between them. Germline V gene lookup returns CDR1 PRHDT and CDR2 FYEKMQ (reference sequence). The CDR3 extends over 12 amino acids. The CDR3 nucleotides read TGTGCCAGCAGCTTACCGGGTTATGGCTACACCTTC. This translates into CASSLPGYGYTF. The whole variable domain, filled in from reference TRBV13 and TRBJ1-2, reads AAGVIQSPRHLIKEKRETATLKCYPIPRHDTVYWYQQGPGQDPQFLISFYEKMQSDKGSIPDRFSAQQFSDYHSELNMSSLELGDSALYFCASSLPGYGYTFGSGTRLTVV.

The rearrangement uses TRBV29-1 and TRBJ2-3; D gene uncertain. CDR3 length: 14 amino acids. The germline V gene encodes CDR1 SQVTM and CDR2 ANQGSEA. V shed 1 base and J shed 1 base, with 9 bases lying between them. CDR3 sequence: CSVEAPTRTDTQYF. CDR3 DNA sequence: TGCAGCGTTGAAGCCCCAACCCGCACAGATACGCAGTATTTT.

V and J are TRBV20-1 and TRBJ1-1; D uncertain. Germline CDR1 is DFQATT and CDR2 is SNEGSKA (reference sequence). Between the trimmed V and J ends, which lost 3 bases and 6 bases, there was a span of 8 bases. The CDR3 extends over 11 amino acids. This CDR3 is CSASPESEAFF. The DNA for the CDR3 is TGCAGTGCTAGCCCAGAGTCTGAAGCTTTCTTT.

The rearrangement links TRBV7-8 to TRBJ2-6; weak D call: TRBD2 (5 bases). The CDR3 loop spans 17 amino acids. V lost 10 bases, J lost 4 bases, and 23 bases lay in between. Germline V gene sequence: CDR1 SGHVS, CDR2 FQNEAQ. The CDR3 sequence is CATSGRALLSGANVLTF. DNA for the CDR3: TGTGCCACTTCCGGGCGGGCGCTTTTGTCAGGGGCCAACGTCCTGACTTTC.

This clone was recorded only once. V usage is TRBV15 and J usage is TRBJ2-7; either TRBD1 or TRBD2 may supply D (5 bases each). V lost 0 bases and J 2 bases, leaving 11 bases between the germline ends. Germline assignment: CDR1 LNHNV and CDR2 YYDKDF (reference sequence). This CDR3 region has 15 residues. This CDR3 is CATSRERGPPYEQYF. As DNA, the CDR3 is TGTGCCACCAGCAGAGAGAGGGGACCCCCCTACGAGCAGTACTTC.

The chain combines TRBV7-9 with TRBJ2-7; no clear D. This CDR3 comprises 12 residues. Trimming pared 5 bases from V and 0 bases from J, leaving 5 bases between. Germline CDR1 reads SEHNR; CDR2 reads FQNEAQ (reference sequence). The DNA of the CDR3 is TGTGCCAGCAGCCACAACTCCTACGAGCAGTACTTC. This sequence encodes CASSHNSYEQYF. Combining the CDR3 with reference TRBV7-9 and TRBJ2-7 gives the whole variable domain DTGVSQNPRHKITKRGQNVTFRCDPISEHNRLYWYRQTLGQGPEFLTYFQNEAQLEKSRLLSDRFSAERPKGSFSTLEIQRTEQGDSAMYLCASSHNSYEQYFGPGTRLTVT.

The gene calls are TRBV29-1 and TRBJ2-3, with TRBD2 as a possible D gene (5 bases). V lost 1 base and J lost 10, with 18 bases in between. CDR3 length equals 14 residues. Germline loops: CDR1 SQVTM, CDR2 ANQGSEA. This CDR3 is CSVEGSGPLASQYF. In nucleotides, the CDR3 is TGCAGCGTTGAAGGAAGCGGCCCTCTGGCGTCGCAGTATTTT.

Concerning this clone: The same CDR3 can be traced to other DNA sequences in this sample. This sequence joins TRBV11-3 and TRBJ1-3, with D unclear. Germline-derived CDR1 and CDR2 are SGHNT and YENEEA. V shed 3 bases and J shed 0 bases, with 3 bases lying between them. The CDR3 contains 13 residues. CDR3 region: CASSLRSGNTIYF. CDR3 nucleotides: TGTGCCAGCAGCTTGCGCTCTGGAAACACCATATATTTT.

The chain combines TRBV7-6 with TRBJ1-3; D ambiguous. V lost 5 bases and J lost 4, with 21 bases in between. The CDR3 loop spans 17 amino acids. CDR1 and CDR2 from the germline V gene are SGHVS and FNYEAQ. The CDR3 reads CASSPRPGNTAGNTIYF. In DNA form, the CDR3 reads TGTGCCAGCAGCCCCCGTCCGGGTAATACAGCCGGAAACACCATATATTTT.

This chain links TRBV28 with TRBJ2-3; D is perhaps TRBD1 (6 bases). CDR3 size: 15 residues. Trimming removed 1 base at V and 6 bases at J, with 14 bases between. Per the germline V gene, CDR1 is MDHEN and CDR2 is SYDVKM. The CDR3 region has the DNA TGTGCCAGCAGTTTATCAGGGGTAGCGCGTGATACGCAGTATTTT. Its protein is CASSLSGVARDTQYF.

The chain combines TRBV6-5 with TRBJ2-5; TRBD1 matches 7 bases. J gave up 5 bases and V 0 bases, and 9 bases lay outside the gene matches. The CDR3 runs to 16 residues. Germline V gene data show CDR1 as MNHEY and CDR2 as SVGAGI. As DNA, the CDR3 is TGTGCCAGCAGTTACTCGGGCACAGGGGTTGGGGAGACCCAGTACTTC. Protein: CASSYSGTGVGETQYF.

Written as DNA, the CDR3 is TGTGCCAGCAGCCCCCGGGACAGGGGATCAGAGACCCAGTACTTC. This encodes CASSPRDRGSETQYF. The chain carries TRBV2 and TRBJ2-5; the match to TRBD1 covers 10 bases. The V and J ends lost 6 bases and 4 bases, in that order; junction bases with no gene match: 8. This CDR3 is built from 15 residues. The V gene's germline CDR1 is SNHLY and CDR2 FYNNEI.

The V call is TRBV7-3, the J call TRBJ2-2, with D perhaps TRBD2 (6 bases). Per germline, CDR1 SGHTA and CDR2 FQGTGA. The CDR3 extends over 14 amino acids. V was shortened by 5 bases and J by 6 bases, with 13 bases between the two germline ends. The CDR3 loop reads CASSPQGGPGELFF. CDR3 coding DNA: TGTGCCAGCAGCCCCCAAGGAGGGCCCGGGGAGCTGTTTTTT.